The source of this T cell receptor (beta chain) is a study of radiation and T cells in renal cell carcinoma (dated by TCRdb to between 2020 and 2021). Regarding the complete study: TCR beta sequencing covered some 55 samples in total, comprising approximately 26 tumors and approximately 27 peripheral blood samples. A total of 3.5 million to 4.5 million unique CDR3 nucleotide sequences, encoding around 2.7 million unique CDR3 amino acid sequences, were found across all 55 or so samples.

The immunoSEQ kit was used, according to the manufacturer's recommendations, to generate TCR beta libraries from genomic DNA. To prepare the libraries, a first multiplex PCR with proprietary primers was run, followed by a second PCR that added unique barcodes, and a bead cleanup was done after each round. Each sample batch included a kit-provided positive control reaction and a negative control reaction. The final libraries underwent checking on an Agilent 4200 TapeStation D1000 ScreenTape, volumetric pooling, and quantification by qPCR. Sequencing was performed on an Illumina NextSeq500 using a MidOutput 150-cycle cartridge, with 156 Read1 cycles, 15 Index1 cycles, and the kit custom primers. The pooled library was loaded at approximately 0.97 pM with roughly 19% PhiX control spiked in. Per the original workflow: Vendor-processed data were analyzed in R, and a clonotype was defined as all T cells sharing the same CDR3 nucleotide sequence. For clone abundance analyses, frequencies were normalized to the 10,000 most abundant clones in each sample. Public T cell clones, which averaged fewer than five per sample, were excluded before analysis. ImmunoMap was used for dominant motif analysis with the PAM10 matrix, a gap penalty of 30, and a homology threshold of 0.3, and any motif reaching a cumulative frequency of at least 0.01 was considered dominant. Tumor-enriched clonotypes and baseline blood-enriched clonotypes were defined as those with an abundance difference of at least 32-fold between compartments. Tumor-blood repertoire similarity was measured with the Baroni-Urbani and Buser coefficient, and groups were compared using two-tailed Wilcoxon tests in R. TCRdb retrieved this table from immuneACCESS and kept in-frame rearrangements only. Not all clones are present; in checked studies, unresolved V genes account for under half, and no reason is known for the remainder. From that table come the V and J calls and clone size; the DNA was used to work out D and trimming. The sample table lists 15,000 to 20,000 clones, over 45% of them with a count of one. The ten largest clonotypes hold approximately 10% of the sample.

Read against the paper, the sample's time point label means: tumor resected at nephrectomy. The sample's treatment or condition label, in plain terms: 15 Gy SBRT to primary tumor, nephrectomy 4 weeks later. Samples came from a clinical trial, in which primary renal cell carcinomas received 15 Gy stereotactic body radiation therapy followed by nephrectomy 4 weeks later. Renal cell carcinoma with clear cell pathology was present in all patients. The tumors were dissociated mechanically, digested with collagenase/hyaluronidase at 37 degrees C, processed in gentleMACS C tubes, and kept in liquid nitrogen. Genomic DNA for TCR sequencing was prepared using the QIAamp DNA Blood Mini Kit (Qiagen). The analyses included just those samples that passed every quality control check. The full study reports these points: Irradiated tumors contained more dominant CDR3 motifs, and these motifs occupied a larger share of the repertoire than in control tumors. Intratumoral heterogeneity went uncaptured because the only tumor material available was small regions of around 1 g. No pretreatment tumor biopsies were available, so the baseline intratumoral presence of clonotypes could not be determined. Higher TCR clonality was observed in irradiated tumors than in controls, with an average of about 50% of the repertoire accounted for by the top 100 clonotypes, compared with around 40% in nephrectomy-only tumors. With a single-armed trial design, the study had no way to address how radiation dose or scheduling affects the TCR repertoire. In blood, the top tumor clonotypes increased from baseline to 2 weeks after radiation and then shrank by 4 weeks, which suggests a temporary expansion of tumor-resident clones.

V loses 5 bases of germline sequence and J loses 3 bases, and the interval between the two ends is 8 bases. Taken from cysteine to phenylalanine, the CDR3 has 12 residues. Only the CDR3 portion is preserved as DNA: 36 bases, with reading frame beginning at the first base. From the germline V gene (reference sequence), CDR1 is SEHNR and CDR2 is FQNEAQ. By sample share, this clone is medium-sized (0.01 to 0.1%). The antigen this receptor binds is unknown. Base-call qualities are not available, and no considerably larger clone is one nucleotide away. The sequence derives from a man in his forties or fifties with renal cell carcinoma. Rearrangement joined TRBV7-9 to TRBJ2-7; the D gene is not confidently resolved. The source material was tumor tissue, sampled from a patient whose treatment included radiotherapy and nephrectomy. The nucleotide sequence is TGTGCCAGCAGCCCGATGGGCTACGAGCAGTACTTC. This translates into CASSPMGYEQYF.